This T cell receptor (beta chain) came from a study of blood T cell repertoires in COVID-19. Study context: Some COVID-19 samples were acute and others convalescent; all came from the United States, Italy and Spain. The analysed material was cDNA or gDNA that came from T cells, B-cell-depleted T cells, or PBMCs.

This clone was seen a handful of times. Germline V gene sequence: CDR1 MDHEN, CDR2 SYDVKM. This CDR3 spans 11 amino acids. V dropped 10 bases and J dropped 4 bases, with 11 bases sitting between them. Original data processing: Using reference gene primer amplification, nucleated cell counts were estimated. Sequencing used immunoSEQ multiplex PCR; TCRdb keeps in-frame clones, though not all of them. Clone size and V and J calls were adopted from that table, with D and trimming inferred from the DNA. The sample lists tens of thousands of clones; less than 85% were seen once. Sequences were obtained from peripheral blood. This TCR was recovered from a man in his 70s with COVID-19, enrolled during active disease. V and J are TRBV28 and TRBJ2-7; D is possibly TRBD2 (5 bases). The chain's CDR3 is CATLARYEQYF. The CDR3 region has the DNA TGTGCCACCCTAGCCAGGTACGAGCAGTACTTC.